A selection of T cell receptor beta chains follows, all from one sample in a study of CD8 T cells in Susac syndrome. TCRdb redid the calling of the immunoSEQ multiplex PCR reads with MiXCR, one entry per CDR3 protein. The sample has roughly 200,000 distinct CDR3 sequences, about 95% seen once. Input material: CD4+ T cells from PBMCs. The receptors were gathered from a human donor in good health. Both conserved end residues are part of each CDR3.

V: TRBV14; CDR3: CASSQSFYGYTF
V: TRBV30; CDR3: CAWMQGNTEAFF
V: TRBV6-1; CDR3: CASSRTSGRTNNEQFF
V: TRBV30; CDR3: CAGHTGGEQYF
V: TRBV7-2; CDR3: CASSLAQGVSEQYF
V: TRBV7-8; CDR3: CASSLAIGGSYTF
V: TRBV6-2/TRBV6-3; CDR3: CASSSRQGNNEQFF
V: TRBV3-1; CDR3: CASSQEARSYNEQFF
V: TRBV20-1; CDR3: CSARVEGPETQYF
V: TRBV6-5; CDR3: CASSRDRAAGELFF
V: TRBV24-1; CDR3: CATSAGDRGYEQYF
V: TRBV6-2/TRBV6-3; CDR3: CASSDVPSLGYTF
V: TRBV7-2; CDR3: CASSSGLAGGWADTQYF
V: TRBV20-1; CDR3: CSAPGRAEAFF
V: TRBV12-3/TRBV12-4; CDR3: CASSLRTGGVSGRYNEQFF
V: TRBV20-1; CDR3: CSARGQAGDQETQYF
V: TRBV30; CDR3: CAWRGWSSYEQYF
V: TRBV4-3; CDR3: CASSQDYWLSYEQYF
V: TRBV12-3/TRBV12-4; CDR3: CASSYNRGNIQYF
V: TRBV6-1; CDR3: CASRQGGSRGTDTQYF
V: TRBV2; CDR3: CASTDSGTPQYF
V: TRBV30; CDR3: CAFDRAGQPQHF
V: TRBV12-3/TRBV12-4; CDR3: CASSPVGGIQYF
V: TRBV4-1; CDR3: CASSPGFPPYEQYF
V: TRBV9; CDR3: CASSPLAGTEELFF
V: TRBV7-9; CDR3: CASSTSGNTDTQYF
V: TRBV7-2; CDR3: CASSSRLPTYNEQFF